This T cell receptor beta chain was profiled in a study of blood T cell repertoires in COVID-19. This CDR3 has 13 residues. V lost 4 bases, J lost 0 bases, and 8 bases lay in between. Germline V CDR1 and CDR2: SGDLS, YYNGEE. The study recruited exposed participants who had met a COVID-19 case within 2 weeks before entry. The authors' processing: Reference gene primer amplification yielded estimated nucleated cell counts. Repertoires were generated with immunoSEQ multiplex PCR, while TCRdb's copy carries only in-frame clones and drops some. V and J calls and clone size come straight from that table; D and trimming were deduced from the DNA. The data show around 170,000 clones, 60% to 80% seen once.

Input material: PBMCs or T cells enriched from blood (not recorded which). The source of this sequence is a man in his sixties who had been exposed to COVID-19. The chain joins TRBV9 to TRBJ2-7; no clear D gene. CDR3 DNA: TGTGCCAGCAGCCCGGGTTTCTCCTACGAGCAGTACTTC. Translating gives CASSPGFSYEQYF.